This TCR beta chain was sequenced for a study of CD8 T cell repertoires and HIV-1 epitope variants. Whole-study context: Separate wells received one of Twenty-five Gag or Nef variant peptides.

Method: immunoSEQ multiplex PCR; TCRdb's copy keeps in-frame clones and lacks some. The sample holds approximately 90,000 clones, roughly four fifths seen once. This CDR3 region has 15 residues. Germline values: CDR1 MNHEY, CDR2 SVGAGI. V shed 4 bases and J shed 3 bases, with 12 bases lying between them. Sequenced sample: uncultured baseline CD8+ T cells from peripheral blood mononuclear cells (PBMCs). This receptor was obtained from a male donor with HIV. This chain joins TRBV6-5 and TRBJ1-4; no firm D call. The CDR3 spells CASSSGPRSNEKLFF. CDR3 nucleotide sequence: TGTGCCAGCAGTTCCGGACCTCGCTCTAATGAAAAACTGTTTTTT.